Listed here is a single TCR beta chain. This CDR3 has 14 amino acids. CDR1 SGHKS and CDR2 YYEKEE come from the germline V gene (reference sequence). Trimming pared 0 bases from V and 4 bases from J, leaving 10 bases between. Replicate PCRs run on unsorted PBMC used 300 ng DNA, which was tens of thousands of T cell genomes. Ten immunoSEQ deep assay plates were used to sequence the DNA of unsorted PBMCs. Assay: immunoSEQ multiplex PCR; the TCRdb copy retains only in-frame clones and omits some. The data contain about 470,000 clones, roughly three quarters of them singletons. The sample originates from a study of shared clonotypes between healthy human individuals.

The sequencing input was PBMCs. The sequence came from a woman in her 40s in good health. Some clones in this sample may be carry-over from other donors' samples. V gene TRBV5-5 combines with J gene TRBJ2-5; no firm D call. The CDR3 sequence is CASSLGGNGETQYF. As DNA, the CDR3 is TGTGCCAGCAGCTTGGGGGGAAACGGAGAGACCCAGTACTTC.